The subject of this entry is one T cell receptor (beta chain). Trimming left V 4 bases short and J 1 base short, with 7 bases between. CDR1 MNHEY and CDR2 SMNVEV come from the germline V gene (reference sequence). CDR3 size: 13 residues. The table came from immunoSEQ multiplex PCR; TCRdb's copy has only in-frame clones and leaves some out. Of about 27,000 clones in the sample, about four fifths were seen once. The sample is drawn from a study of blood T cell repertoires in COVID-19. About the research overall: PBMCs, B-cell-depleted T cells, or T cells were the source of the cDNA or gDNA that made up the material.

The source is a man aged 65 to 85 with acute or convalescent COVID-19. V and J are TRBV27 and TRBJ2-5; D remains unclear. Material for sequencing was peripheral blood. CDR3 loop: CASSSVSQETQYF. The CDR3 nucleotides are TGTGCCAGCAGTTCCGTGTCCCAAGAGACCCAGTACTTC.